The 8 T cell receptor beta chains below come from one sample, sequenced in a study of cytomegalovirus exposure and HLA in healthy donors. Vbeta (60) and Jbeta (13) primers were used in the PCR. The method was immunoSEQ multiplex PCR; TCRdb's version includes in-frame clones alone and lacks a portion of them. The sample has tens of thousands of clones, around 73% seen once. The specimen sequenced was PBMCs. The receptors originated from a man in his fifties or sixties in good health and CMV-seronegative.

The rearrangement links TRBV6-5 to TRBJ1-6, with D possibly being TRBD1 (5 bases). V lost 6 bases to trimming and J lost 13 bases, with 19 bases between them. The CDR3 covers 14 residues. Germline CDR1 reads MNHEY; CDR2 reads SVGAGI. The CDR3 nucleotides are TGTGCCAGCAGGTTACAAAACAAAGGGGTGCCCCTCCACTTT. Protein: CASRLQNKGVPLHF.

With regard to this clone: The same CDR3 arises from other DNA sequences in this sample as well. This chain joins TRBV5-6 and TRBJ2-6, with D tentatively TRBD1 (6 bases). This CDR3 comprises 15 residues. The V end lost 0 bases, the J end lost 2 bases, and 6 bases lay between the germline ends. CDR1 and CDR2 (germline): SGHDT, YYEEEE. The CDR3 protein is CASSLGGPGANVLTF. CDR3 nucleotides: TGTGCCAGCAGCTTGGGGGGGCCTGGGGCCAACGTCCTGACTTTC.

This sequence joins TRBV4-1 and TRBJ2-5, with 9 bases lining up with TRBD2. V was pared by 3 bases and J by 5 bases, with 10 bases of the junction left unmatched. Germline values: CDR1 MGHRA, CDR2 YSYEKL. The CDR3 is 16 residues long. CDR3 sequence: CASSQGIAGVLETQYF. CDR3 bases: TGCGCCAGCAGCCAGGGCATAGCGGGGGTTCTGGAGACCCAGTACTTC.

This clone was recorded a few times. The CDR3 DNA reads as TGTGCCAGCAGCTCCCCGGAGGGCCCCGAGCAGTACTTC. Translation: CASSSPEGPEQYF. The gene calls are TRBV7-9 and TRBJ2-7; tentatively, D is TRBD2 (6 bases). V was trimmed by 4 bases and J by 6 bases, leaving 13 bases between them. Germline CDR1 is SEHNR and CDR2 is FQNEAQ (reference sequence). This CDR3 contains 13 residues.

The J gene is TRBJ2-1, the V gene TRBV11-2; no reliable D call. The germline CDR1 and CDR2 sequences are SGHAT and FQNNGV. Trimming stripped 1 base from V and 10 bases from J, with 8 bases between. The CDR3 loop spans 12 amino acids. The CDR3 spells CASSLVIVEQFF. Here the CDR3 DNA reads TGTGCCAGCAGCTTAGTTATAGTGGAGCAGTTCTTC.

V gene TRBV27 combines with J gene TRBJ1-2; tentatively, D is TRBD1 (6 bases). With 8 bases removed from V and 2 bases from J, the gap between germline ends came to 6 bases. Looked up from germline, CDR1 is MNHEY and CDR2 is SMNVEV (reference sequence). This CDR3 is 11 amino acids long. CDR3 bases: TGTGCCAGCGGACAGAACTATGGCTACACCTTC. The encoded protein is CASGQNYGYTF.

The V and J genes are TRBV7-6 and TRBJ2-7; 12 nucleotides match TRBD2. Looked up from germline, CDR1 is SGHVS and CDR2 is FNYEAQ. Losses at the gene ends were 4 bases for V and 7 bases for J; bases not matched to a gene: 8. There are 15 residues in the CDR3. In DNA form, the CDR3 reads TGTGCCAGCAGCTCCCTAGCGGGGGGGCGGGGGGAGCAGTACTTC. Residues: CASSSLAGGRGEQYF.

The CDR3 DNA reads TGTGCCTGGAGTGTTCAGAGGACAGGCGGTTCCTACGAGCAGTACTTC. Translated: CAWSVQRTGGSYEQYF. The chain joins TRBV30 to TRBJ2-7, with 7 positions matching TRBD1. Germline CDR1 and CDR2: GTSNPN and SVGIG (reference sequence). Trimming at V came to 0 bases and at J to 1 base, leaving 9 bases not matched to a gene. The CDR3 spans 16 residues.